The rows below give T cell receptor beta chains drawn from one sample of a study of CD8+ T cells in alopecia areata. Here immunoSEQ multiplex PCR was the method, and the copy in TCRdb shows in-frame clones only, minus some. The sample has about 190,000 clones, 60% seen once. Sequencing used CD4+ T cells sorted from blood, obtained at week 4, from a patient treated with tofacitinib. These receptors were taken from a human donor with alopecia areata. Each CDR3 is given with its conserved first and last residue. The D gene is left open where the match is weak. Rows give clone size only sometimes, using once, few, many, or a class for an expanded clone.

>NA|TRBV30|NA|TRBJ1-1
TGTGCCTGGAGTGATGGGGCCAGGGTAGCTTTCTTT
CAWSDGARVAFF
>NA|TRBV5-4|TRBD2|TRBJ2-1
TGTGCCAGCAGCCCCTGGACTAGCGGCAATGAGCAGTTCTTC
CASSPWTSGNEQFF
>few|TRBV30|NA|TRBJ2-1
TGTGCCTGGAGTGTAGGGGACGGATACAATGAGCAGTTCTTC
CAWSVGDGYNEQFF
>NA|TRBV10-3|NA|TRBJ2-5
TGTGCCATCGCTCAAGGGACGGAGACCCAGTACTTC
CAIAQGTETQYF
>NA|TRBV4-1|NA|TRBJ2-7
TGCGCCAGCAGCCAAGATTGGCTGCCCCTTACCTACGAGCAGTACTTC
CASSQDWLPLTYEQYF
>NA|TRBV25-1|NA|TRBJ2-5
TGTGCCAGCAGTGACCCTGGGGCAGGGCGGGAGACCCAGTACTTC
CASSDPGAGRETQYF
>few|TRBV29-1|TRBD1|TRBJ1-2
TGCAGCGTTGAGACAGGGACCACCTATGGCTACACCTTC
CSVETGTTYGYTF
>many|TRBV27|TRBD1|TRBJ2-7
TGTGCCAGAGGGGGACAGGGAGCCTACGAGCAGTACTTC
CARGGQGAYEQYF
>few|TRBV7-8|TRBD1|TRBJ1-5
TGTGCCAGCAGCACACAGGGGGCAAGCAACAATCAGCCCCAGCATTTT
CASSTQGASNNQPQHF
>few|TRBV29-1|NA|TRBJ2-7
TGCAGCGTTGTACAGGGGGGGATCGAGCAGTACTTC
CSVVQGGIEQYF
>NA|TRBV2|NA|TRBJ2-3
TGTGCCAGCAGTGAACAGTCGAGGCAGTATTTT
CASSEQSRQYF
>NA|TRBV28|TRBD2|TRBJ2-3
TGTGCCAGCAGCTCCCCGGGACTAGCGGGAGGGCCGAGGAGCACAGATACGCAGTATTTT
CASSSPGLAGGPRSTDTQYF
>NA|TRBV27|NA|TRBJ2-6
TGTGCCAGCACAGGGTATGGGGCCAACGTCCTGACTTTC
CASTGYGANVLTF
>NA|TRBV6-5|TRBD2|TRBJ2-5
TGTGCCAGCATGACCTTCGGGAGGGAGGGAGAGACCCAGTACTTC
CASMTFGREGETQYF
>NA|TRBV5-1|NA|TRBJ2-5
TGCGCCAGCAGCTACAGGGTACAAGAGACCCAGTACTTC
CASSYRVQETQYF
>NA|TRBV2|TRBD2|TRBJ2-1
TGTGCCAGTGTCGGGACTAGGGGGGGCAATGAGCAGTTCTTC
CASVGTRGGNEQFF
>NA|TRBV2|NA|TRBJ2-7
TGTGCCAGCAGCCTCCTAGCGCAACTCCTAGGGCAGTACTTC
CASSLLAQLLGQYF
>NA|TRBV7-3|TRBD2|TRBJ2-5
TGTGCCAGCAGCTCAGCGGGAGGGCTAGAGACCCAGTACTTC
CASSSAGGLETQYF
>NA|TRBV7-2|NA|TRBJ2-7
TGTGCCAGCAGCGAAACCCCTTACGAGCAGTACTTC
CASSETPYEQYF
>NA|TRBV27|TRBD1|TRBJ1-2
TGTGCCAGCCCTACCGGACAGGGCGGGATCTATGGCTACACCTTC
CASPTGQGGIYGYTF
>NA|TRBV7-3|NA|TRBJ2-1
TGTGCCAGCAGCTTAACGTCGACTCCAGGTCATGAGCAGTTCTTC
CASSLTSTPGHEQFF
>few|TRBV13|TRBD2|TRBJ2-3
TGTGCCAGCACGGGACTAGCGGGTAGCACAGATACGCAGTATTTT
CASTGLAGSTDTQYF
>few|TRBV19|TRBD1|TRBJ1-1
TGTGCCAGTAGTATCACGGGACAGTTGAACACTGAAGCTTTCTTT
CASSITGQLNTEAFF
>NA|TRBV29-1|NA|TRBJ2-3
TGCAGCGTTGGGGGGAGCACAGATACGCAGTATTTT
CSVGGSTDTQYF
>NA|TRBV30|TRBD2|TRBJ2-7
TGTGCCTGGAGTATCAGCGGGAGCTCCTACGAGCAGTACTTC
CAWSISGSSYEQYF
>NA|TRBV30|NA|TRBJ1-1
TGTGCCGGGTCCCAGGGGATGAACACTGAAGCTTTCTTT
CAGSQGMNTEAFF
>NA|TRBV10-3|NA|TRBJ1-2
TGTGCCATCAGTGAGGGGTTCGGGTTCAACTATGGCTACACCTTC
CAISEGFGFNYGYTF
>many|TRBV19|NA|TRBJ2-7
TGTGCCAGTAGTATGGTTGACAGGATAGCCGAGCAGTACTTC
CASSMVDRIAEQYF
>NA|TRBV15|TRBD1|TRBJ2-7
TGTGCCACCAGCACAGGACAGGGCCCACGCGAGCAGTACTTC
CATSTGQGPREQYF
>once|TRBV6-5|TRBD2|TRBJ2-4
TGTGCCAGCAGTTACTCCGGGGTAGCGGGAGGTCACATTCAGTACTTC
CASSYSGVAGGHIQYF
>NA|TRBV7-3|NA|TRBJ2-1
TGTGCCAGCAGCTCCCGGGGCTCCTACAATGAGCAGTTCTTC
CASSSRGSYNEQFF
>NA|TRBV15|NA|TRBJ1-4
TGTGCCACCAGCAGGCGAGCAACTAATGAAAAACTGTTTTTT
CATSRRATNEKLFF
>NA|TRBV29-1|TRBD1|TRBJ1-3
TGCAGCGTGGACAGGGTGGGAGGAAACACCATATATTTT
CSVDRVGGNTIYF
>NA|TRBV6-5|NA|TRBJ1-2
TGTGCCAGCTCGATTAAGGGTACAGGGAGCGGCTACACCTTC
CASSIKGTGSGYTF
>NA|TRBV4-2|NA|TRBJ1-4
TGTGCCAGCAGCCAAGGGGACACCAATGAAAAACTGTTTTTT
CASSQGDTNEKLFF
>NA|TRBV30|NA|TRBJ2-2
TGTGCCTGCGGGAAGACAGGCAACACCGGGGAGCTGTTTTTT
CACGKTGNTGELFF
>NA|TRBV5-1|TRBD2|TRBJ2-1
TGCGCCAGCAGCCGCGGACTAGCGGGACTAAATGAGCAGTTCTTC
CASSRGLAGLNEQFF
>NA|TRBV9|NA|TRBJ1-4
TGTGCCAGCAGCGGAGGAGTTGCTAATGAAAAACTGTTTTTT
CASSGGVANEKLFF
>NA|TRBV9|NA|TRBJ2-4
TGTGCCAGCAGCGCCCATGGGACCTTAGCCAAAAACATTCAGTACTTC
CASSAHGTLAKNIQYF
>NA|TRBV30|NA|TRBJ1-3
TGTGCCTGGAGTTTCGGAAACTCTGGAAACACCATATATTTT
CAWSFGNSGNTIYF
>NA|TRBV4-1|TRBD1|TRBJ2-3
TGCGCCAGCAGCCCTCCGACCGGGACAGGGGAAGATACGCAGTATTTT
CASSPPTGTGEDTQYF
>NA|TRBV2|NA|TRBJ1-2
TGTGCCAGCAGAAAGGGGACGGGACGTAACCCCTATGGCTACACCTTC
CASRKGTGRNPYGYTF
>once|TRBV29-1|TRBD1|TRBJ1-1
TGCGGAACCAGGGGGTCCCACACTGAAGCTTTCTTT
CGTRGSHTEAFF
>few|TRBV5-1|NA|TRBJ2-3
TGCGCCAGCAGCCCGGGGAGAGGGGCCATTAGCACAGATACGCAGTATTTT
CASSPGRGAISTDTQYF
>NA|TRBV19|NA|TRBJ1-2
TGTGCCAGTAATACAGGGACCGGCTACACCTTC
CASNTGTGYTF
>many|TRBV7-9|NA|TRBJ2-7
TGTGCCAGCAGCGACGACGACGGAGGCTCCTACGAGCAGTACTTC
CASSDDDGGSYEQYF
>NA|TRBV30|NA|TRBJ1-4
TGTGCCTGGAGTGTACAGGAAAAACTGTTTTTT
CAWSVQEKLFF
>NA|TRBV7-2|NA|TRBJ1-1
TGTGCCAGCAGCCCCCGTCGGTCGACGAACACTGAAGCTTTCTTT
CASSPRRSTNTEAFF
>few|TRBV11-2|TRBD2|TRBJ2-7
TGTGCCAGCAGCTTGCGTGGCGTGAGCGGGAGCACCTACGAGCAGTACTTC
CASSLRGVSGSTYEQYF
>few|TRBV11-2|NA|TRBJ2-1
TGTGCCAGCAGCTTAGCGGGAGTACAGAACAATGAGCAGTTCTTC
CASSLAGVQNNEQFF
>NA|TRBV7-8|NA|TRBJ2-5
TGTGCCAGCAGCTTAAGCGCCTCGGGCGCCCAGTACTTC
CASSLSASGAQYF
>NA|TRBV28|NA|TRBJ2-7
TGTGCCAGCAGTTTATTTACAGGGTGGGAAGAGCAGTACTTC
CASSLFTGWEEQYF
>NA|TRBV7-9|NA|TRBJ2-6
TGTGCCAGCAGCCACCCAGGCAGGGTTGAGATCTCTGGGGCCAACGTCCTGACTTTC
CASSHPGRVEISGANVLTF